The T cell receptor (beta chain) described here comes from a study of blood T cell repertoires in COVID-19. Study as a whole: The study drew acute and convalescent COVID-19 samples from the United States, Italy and Spain. Nucleic acid was either cDNA or gDNA, and it came from T cells, B-cell-depleted T cells, or PBMCs.

As originally analysed: Amplification of reference gene primers provided the estimated nucleated cell counts. Some clones are missing from TCRdb's copy, which holds only in-frame ones; the method was immunoSEQ multiplex PCR. V and J calls and clone size come straight from that table; D and trimming were deduced from the DNA. The sample carries under 300,000 clones, around 84% recorded once. Germline values: CDR1 SGHTA, CDR2 FQGNSA. The V gene lost 2 bases and the J gene lost 2 bases, with 6 bases spanning the gap. The CDR3 covers 13 residues. The chain carries TRBV7-2 and TRBJ2-5; unclear D gene. The TCR was taken from a woman between 65 and 79 years old with active or convalescent COVID-19. Sequenced sample: peripheral blood. The CDR3 nucleotides are TGTGCCAGCAGCTTATCAGCGCAAGAGACCCAGTACTTC. Amino acids: CASSLSAQETQYF.